What follows describes a single TCR beta chain. The Seattle patients, enrolled during active infection, were followed longitudinally. V was pared by 7 bases and J by 1 base, with 13 bases between. This CDR3 comprises 14 residues. Germline V gene lookup returns CDR1 SGHNT and CDR2 YENEEA. The data belong to a study of blood T cell repertoires in COVID-19. Study-wide background: T cells, B-cell-depleted T cells, or PBMCs supplied cDNA or gDNA.

Only in-frame clones appear in the TCRdb table, and some are missing; sequencing was by immunoSEQ multiplex PCR. This sample yields more than 200,000 clones, of which about 85% are seen a single time; 9.5% to 13% belongs to the top ten. The chain recombines TRBV11-3 with TRBJ1-1; a weak D match, TRBD1 (6 bases). Material: peripheral blood. The receptor was isolated from a woman aged 45-59 years with COVID-19, enrolled during active disease. The CDR3 DNA reads as TGTGCCAGCAAGGGGGGGCCCTCGAACACTGAAGCTTTCTTT. Protein sequence: CASKGGPSNTEAFF.